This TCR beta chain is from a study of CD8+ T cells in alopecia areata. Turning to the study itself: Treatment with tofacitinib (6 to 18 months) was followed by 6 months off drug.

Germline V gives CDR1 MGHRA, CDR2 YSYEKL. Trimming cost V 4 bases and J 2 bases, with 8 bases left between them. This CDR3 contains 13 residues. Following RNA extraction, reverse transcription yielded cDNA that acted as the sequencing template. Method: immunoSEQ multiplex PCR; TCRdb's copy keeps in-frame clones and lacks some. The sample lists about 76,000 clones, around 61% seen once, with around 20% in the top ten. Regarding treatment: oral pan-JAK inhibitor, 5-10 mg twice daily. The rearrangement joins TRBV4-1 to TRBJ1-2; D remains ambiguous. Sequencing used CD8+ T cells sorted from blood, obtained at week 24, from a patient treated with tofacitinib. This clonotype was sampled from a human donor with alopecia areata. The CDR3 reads CASSPGDNYGYTF. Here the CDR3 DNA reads TGCGCCAGCAGCCCAGGTGACAACTATGGCTACACCTTC.